What follows describes a single T cell receptor beta chain. The antigen is not known. The sample belongs to a study of identical twins. Study-wide points: Invariant MAIT and iNKT cells may have partly biased zero-insertion analyses. The same donors were not followed; conclusions instead depended on cross-sectional statistical analysis. Twin sharing of out-of-frame TCR alpha was underestimated by models in monozygotic pairs.

A universal primer site came from template switching; cDNA carried unique molecular identifiers. Each CDR3 protein is one row after TCRdb ran MiXCR on the 5' RACE reads. The sample gives around 960,000 distinct CDR3 sequences, roughly an eighth of which show up once; roughly 1.6% is in the top ten. The CDR3 is 15 amino acids. In germline, CDR1 is KGHSH, CDR2 LQKENI. V dropped 2 bases and J dropped 0 bases, with 8 bases sitting between them. The sample was also linked to a second study, of yellow fever vaccine responses in identical twins.

The sequence was obtained from a woman under 30 in good health. The V call is TRBV18, the J call TRBJ1-3; D is ambiguous. Sequenced sample: PBMCs. The CDR3: CASSPDESSGNTIYF. The DNA for the CDR3 is TGTGCCAGCTCACCAGACGAGTCCTCTGGAAACACCATATATTTT. Combining the CDR3 with reference TRBV18 and TRBJ1-3 gives the whole variable domain NAGVMQNPRHLVRRRGQEARLRCSPMKGHSHVYWYRQLPEEGLKFMVYLQKENIIDESGMPKERFSAEFPKEGPSILRIQQVVRGDSAAYFCASSPDESSGNTIYFGEGSWLTVV.